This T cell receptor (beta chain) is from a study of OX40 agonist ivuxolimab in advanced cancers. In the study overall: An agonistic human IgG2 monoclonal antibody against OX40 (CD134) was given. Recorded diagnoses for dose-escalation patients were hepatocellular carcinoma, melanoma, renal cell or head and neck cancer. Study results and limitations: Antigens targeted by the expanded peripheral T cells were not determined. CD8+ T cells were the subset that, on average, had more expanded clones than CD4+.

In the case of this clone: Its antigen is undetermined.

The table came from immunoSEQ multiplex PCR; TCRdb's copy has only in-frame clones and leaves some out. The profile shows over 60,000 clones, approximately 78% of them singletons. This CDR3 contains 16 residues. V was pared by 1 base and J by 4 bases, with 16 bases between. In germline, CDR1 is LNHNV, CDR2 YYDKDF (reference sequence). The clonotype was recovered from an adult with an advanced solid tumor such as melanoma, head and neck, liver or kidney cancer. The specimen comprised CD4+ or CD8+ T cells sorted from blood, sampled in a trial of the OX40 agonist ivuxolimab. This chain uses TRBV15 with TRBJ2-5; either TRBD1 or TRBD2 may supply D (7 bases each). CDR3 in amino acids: CATSRGWEGAPETQYF. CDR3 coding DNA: TGTGCCACCAGCAGAGGTTGGGAGGGGGCCCCAGAGACCCAGTACTTC.